These 29 T cell receptor beta chains originate from one sample sequenced in a study of identical twins. TCRdb re-derived calls from the 5' RACE reads in MiXCR, one entry per CDR3 protein. This sample has approximately 470,000 distinct CDR3 sequences, with approximately 15% found just once. The sample was also linked to a second study, of yellow fever vaccine responses in identical twins.

Sequenced: CD4+ T cells sorted from blood. The receptor set was obtained from a woman aged 18-29 years in good health.

This clonotype was observed a few times. The V gene is TRBV4-3, the J gene TRBJ2-6; D is perhaps TRBD1 (5 bases). This CDR3 region has 18 residues. Trimming took off 0 bases at V and 2 bases at J, with 14 bases between the two ends. Germline values: CDR1 LGHNA, CDR2 YSLEER. The chain's CDR3 is CASSQDQGTTTGANVLTF. The DNA for the CDR3 is TGCGCCAGCAGCCAAGACCAGGGTACGACCACTGGGGCCAACGTCCTGACTTTC.

This clonotype has just a few counts. V gene TRBV7-9 combines with J gene TRBJ2-1; D is unresolved. There are 15 residues in the CDR3. The germline V gene encodes CDR1 SEHNR and CDR2 FQNEAQ (reference sequence). Trimming took 3 bases from V and 9 from J, leaving 18 bases between them. The CDR3 is CASSFEPGASGEQFF. The CDR3 bases are TGTGCCAGCAGCTTCGAGCCAGGAGCGAGTGGTGAGCAGTTCTTC.

This rearrangement joins TRBV2 to TRBJ2-2, with TRBD1 matching over 7 bases. CDR1 and CDR2 (germline): SNHLY, FYNNEI. V lost 5 bases, J lost 7 bases, and 13 bases stayed unmatched. CDR3 size: 16 residues. As DNA, the CDR3 is TGTGCCAGCAGTTATTTTGAAACAGGGGCTGGCGGGGAGCTGTTTTTT. Protein: CASSYFETGAGGELFF.

The chain links TRBV29-1 to TRBJ2-7; no definite D call. Trimming shortened V by 4 bases and J by 1 base, and 5 bases separated the two germline ends. This CDR3 contains 11 residues. Germline V lookup: CDR1 SQVTM, CDR2 ANQGSEA. The CDR3 region is CSVVQSYEQYF. CDR3 sequence (DNA): TGCAGCGTTGTGCAGTCCTACGAGCAGTACTTC.

In this sample, this clonotype turned up a few times. The chain couples TRBV10-3 to TRBJ2-2, with 10 bases matching TRBD2. The CDR3 length is 17 residues. V trimming: 11 bases; J trimming: 0 bases; junction bases outside the gene matches: 12. The germline gives CDR1 ENHRY, CDR2 SYGVKD. CDR3 DNA: TGTGCCTCCTTCCAGCTAGCGGGAGCAGCGAACACCGGGGAGCTGTTTTTT. This codes for CASFQLAGAANTGELFF.

This clonotype was observed a handful of times. The rearrangement joins TRBV5-1 to TRBJ2-2; D is uncertain. Germline CDR1 SGHRS, CDR2 YFSETQ. CDR3 length: 16 residues. Between the trimmed V and J ends, which lost 4 bases and 1 base, there was a span of 14 bases. CDR3 residues: CASSLDRVMNTGELFF. CDR3 DNA sequence: TGCGCCAGCAGCCTGGATCGGGTGATGAACACCGGGGAGCTGTTTTTT. The full variable domain, rest sourced from reference TRBV5-1 and TRBJ2-2, is KAGVTQTPRYLIKTRGQQVTLSCSPISGHRSVSWYQQTPGQGLQFLFEYFSETQRNKGNFPGRFSGRQFSNSRSEMNVSTLELGDSALYLCASSLDRVMNTGELFFGEGSRLTVL.

The rearrangement joins TRBV29-1 to TRBJ2-2, with 9 bases matching TRBD1. There are 15 residues in the CDR3. Looked up from germline, CDR1 is SQVTM and CDR2 is ANQGSEA. Trimming took 5 bases from V and 2 from J; bases not matched to a gene: 6. This CDR3 reads CSVRPGQGNTGELFF. CDR3 in DNA: TGCAGCGTTCGCCCGGGACAGGGCAACACCGGGGAGCTGTTTTTT.

This clonotype was counted at least ten times. The chain has TRBV5-1 and TRBJ2-7, with no clear D. Germline values: CDR1 SGHRS, CDR2 YFSETQ. The CDR3 sequence is 14 residues long. Trimming took 0 bases from V and 1 from J, leaving 8 bases between them. CDR3 sequence (DNA): TGCGCCAGCAGCTTGGACAGAATGTCCTACGAGCAGTACTTC. Its protein product is CASSLDRMSYEQYF.

This clonotype turned up a few times. This chain links TRBV11-2 with TRBJ2-7; 14 bases map to TRBD2. V was clipped by 6 bases and J by 3 bases; unmatched bases: 16. Germline V CDR1 and CDR2: SGHAT, FQNNGV. The CDR3 covers 19 residues. CDR3 region: CASRQGEGLAGGLDYEQYF. CDR3 DNA: TGTGCCAGCAGACAAGGGGAAGGACTAGCGGGAGGTTTGGACTACGAGCAGTACTTC.

The chain is built from TRBV14 and TRBJ2-7; TRBD1 agrees at 9 bases. Germline CDR1 is SGHDN and CDR2 is FVKESK. V dropped 3 bases and J dropped 4; count of bases not matched to a gene: 10. The CDR3 is made up of 16 amino acids. CDR3 nucleotide sequence: TGTGCCAGCAGCCAGGATCCGGGACAGGGTTCGTACGAGCAGTACTTC. Amino acids: CASSQDPGQGSYEQYF.

There are a few counts of this clonotype. This sequence joins TRBV10-3 and TRBJ2-3, with no clear D. Trimming shortened V by 11 bases and J by 3 bases, and 12 bases separated the two germline ends. CDR1 is ENHRY and CDR2 is SYGVKD in the germline V gene. This CDR3 region has 12 residues. CDR3 bases: TGTGCCGCTAGGACGGCAACAGATACGCAGTATTTT. Protein product: CAARTATDTQYF.

This clonotype was seen a few times. At one end the junction does not follow the germline gene, possibly because of a read error. The chain employs TRBV5-1 and TRBJ1-3; perhaps TRBD1 as D (6 bases). Germline CDR1 is SGHRS and CDR2 is YFSETQ. The CDR3 loop spans 15 amino acids. The CDR3 loop reads CASSLDRPNGNTIYF. The CDR3 coding sequence is TGCGCCAGCAGTTTGGACAGACCCAATGGAAACACCATATATTTT.

The gene calls are TRBV7-2 and TRBJ2-1; a weak D match, TRBD2 (6 bases). Per the germline V gene, CDR1 is SGHTA and CDR2 is FQGNSA. V lost 2 bases and J lost 8, with 16 bases in between. The CDR3 covers 15 residues. The CDR3 sequence: CASSLRVLAADEQFF. The CDR3 DNA sequence: TGTGCCAGCAGCTTACGCGTGTTAGCGGCTGATGAGCAGTTCTTC.

This clonotype was found once. The chain links TRBV10-2 to TRBJ2-7; D is ambiguous. Germline CDR1 and CDR2: WSHSY and SAAADI. The CDR3 has 13 residues. Deletions cut 8 bases from V and 0 bases from J, with 11 bases between. CDR3 loop: CASPLRDSYEQYF. The CDR3 nucleotides read TGCGCCAGCCCTTTACGAGACTCCTACGAGCAGTACTTC.

A few counts support this clonotype. The chain carries TRBV7-9 and TRBJ2-7; TRBD2 matches 9 bases. With 3 bases clipped from V and 5 bases from J, the junction kept 5 bases outside the gene matches. The length of the CDR3 is 14 residues. Germline CDR1 reads SEHNR; CDR2 reads FQNEAQ (reference sequence). The chain's CDR3 is CASSFSGSGHEQYF. The CDR3 DNA reads TGTGCCAGCAGCTTTAGCGGGAGTGGGCACGAGCAGTACTTC. Variable domain in full (rest from reference TRBV7-9 and TRBJ2-7): DTGVSQNPRHKITKRGQNVTFRCDPISEHNRLYWYRQTLGQGPEFLTYFQNEAQLEKSRLLSDRFSAERPKGSFSTLEIQRTEQGDSAMYLCASSFSGSGHEQYFGPGTRLTVT.

At least ten counts were recorded for this clonotype. The rearrangement links TRBV5-1 to TRBJ1-1; the D is unclear. Germline V CDR1 and CDR2: SGHRS, YFSETQ. V lost 3 bases and J lost 1, with 10 bases in between. The CDR3 extends over 14 amino acids. The CDR3 nucleotides are TGCGCCAGCAGCTCCCGAGACGGGAACACTGAAGCTTTCTTT. Residues: CASSSRDGNTEAFF. Looking up the rest from reference TRBV5-1 and TRBJ1-1 gives the full variable domain: KAGVTQTPRYLIKTRGQQVTLSCSPISGHRSVSWYQQTPGQGLQFLFEYFSETQRNKGNFPGRFSGRQFSNSRSEMNVSTLELGDSALYLCASSSRDGNTEAFFGQGTRLTVV.

This clonotype was seen a few times. This rearrangement joins TRBV20-1 to TRBJ2-7; 13 bases match TRBD2. CDR1 is DFQATT and CDR2 is SNEGSKA in the germline V gene (reference sequence). V lost 0 bases to trimming and J lost 2 bases; unmatched junction nucleotides: 1. The CDR3 has 15 residues. This CDR3 is CSARELAGGTYEQYF. The DNA for the CDR3 is TGCAGTGCTAGAGAACTAGCGGGAGGGACCTACGAGCAGTACTTC.

This clonotype was seen repeatedly, ten times or more. The chain links TRBV12-3 or TRBV12-4 to TRBJ2-3; either TRBD1 or TRBD2 may fit D (5 bases each). CDR3 size: 13 residues. Trimming left V 3 bases short and J 4 bases short, with 8 bases between. The CDR3 protein is CASSFRGPDTQYF. The CDR3 DNA follows: TGTGCCAGCAGTTTCCGGGGACCAGATACGCAGTATTTT.

This clonotype was seen a handful of times. The V call is TRBV28, the J call TRBJ2-7; TRBD1 matches at 8 bases. Trimming removed 1 base from V and 3 bases from J; junction bases left unmatched: 5. Germline V gene lookup returns CDR1 MDHEN and CDR2 SYDVKM. CDR3 length equals 15 residues. For the CDR3, the DNA is TGTGCCAGCAGTTTATTGACAGGGGTGATCTACGAGCAGTACTTC. Translating gives CASSLLTGVIYEQYF.

J is TRBJ2-6 and V is TRBV28; D remains ambiguous. The CDR3 is 16 amino acids. Trimming took 0 bases from V and 0 from J, leaving 6 bases between them. The germline CDR1 and CDR2 sequences are MDHEN and SYDVKM. The CDR3 bases are TGTGCCAGCAGTTTATGGCCGAGCTCTGGGGCCAACGTCCTGACTTTC. The encoded protein is CASSLWPSSGANVLTF.

This clonotype showed up just a few times. The CDR3 region has the DNA TGTGCCAGCAGCTTCTCCACCCAGCGGGAGGGTGGGTACAATGAGCAGTTCTTC. It encodes CASSFSTQREGGYNEQFF. The chain joins TRBV11-2 to TRBJ2-1, with TRBD2 matching 10 bases. With V trimmed by 3 bases and J by 4 bases, 12 bases remained unmatched. The CDR3 is 18 amino acids. In germline, CDR1 is SGHAT, CDR2 FQNNGV.

The chain carries TRBV10-2 and TRBJ2-7, with D tentatively TRBD1 (6 bases). Germline-derived CDR1 and CDR2 are WSHSY and SAAADI. Trimming shortened V by 8 bases and J by 3 bases, and 8 bases separated the two germline ends. There are 11 residues in the CDR3. The CDR3 sequence is CASGQLYEQYF. In DNA form, the CDR3 reads TGCGCCAGCGGACAGCTCTACGAGCAGTACTTC.

The J gene is TRBJ1-1, the V gene TRBV6-6, with D perhaps TRBD1 (5 bases). V lost 4 bases to trimming and J lost 5 bases, with 8 bases between them. There are 12 residues in the CDR3. Per germline, CDR1 MNHNY and CDR2 SVGAGI (reference sequence). The CDR3 DNA reads as TGTGCCAGCAGTTGGGGGGGAACTGAAGCTTTCTTT. Translating it yields CASSWGGTEAFF.

This sequence joins TRBV7-9 and TRBJ1-2, with D maybe TRBD1 (6 bases). Germline V gives CDR1 SEHNR, CDR2 FQNEAQ (reference sequence). V gave up 5 bases and J gave up 8 bases, with 18 bases separating them. The CDR3 totals 14 residues. CDR3 sequence reads: CASSVGQYVGGYTF. CDR3 in DNA: TGTGCCAGCAGCGTTGGACAGTACGTTGGCGGCTACACCTTC.

The chain recombines TRBV20-1 with TRBJ2-5; TRBD2 is a possible D gene (6 bases). This CDR3 is 9 amino acids long. From germline, CDR1 is DFQATT and CDR2 SNEGSKA (reference sequence). This CDR3 is CSAGGTQYF. CDR3 bases: TGCAGCGCCGGGGGGACCCAGTACTTC.

This clonotype has a count of ten or more. The gene calls are TRBV14 and TRBJ2-7, with 8 bases aligning to TRBD2. The germline V gene encodes CDR1 SGHDN and CDR2 FVKESK. V lost 5 bases to trimming and J lost 2 bases; unmatched junction nucleotides: 5. CDR3 length equals 14 residues. DNA of the CDR3: TGTGCCAGCAGCAAAGCGGGAGTCCCCTACGAGCAGTACTTC. This codes for CASSKAGVPYEQYF.

This clonotype was seen more than once but under ten times. The chain uses TRBV5-1 and TRBJ2-2; 8 nucleotides line up with TRBD1. Germline lookup yields CDR1 SGHRS and CDR2 YFSETQ. The junction had 7 bases not matched to a gene; V was cut back by 4 bases and J by 5 bases. There are 15 residues in the CDR3. DNA of the CDR3: TGCGCCAGCAGCCGTCTCACAGGGGGGACCGGGGAGCTGTTTTTT. The encoded protein is CASSRLTGGTGELFF.

CDR3 region: CSASRGSYNQPQHF. The CDR3 DNA reads as TGCAGTGCTAGCCGGGGCAGCTACAATCAGCCCCAGCATTTT. The chain employs TRBV20-1 and TRBJ1-5; D might be TRBD1 (5 bases). Between the trimmed V and J ends, which lost 3 bases and 3 bases, there was a span of 12 bases. Germline lookup yields CDR1 DFQATT and CDR2 SNEGSKA (reference sequence). This CDR3 contains 14 residues.

This clonotype was seen many times. J is TRBJ2-7 and V is TRBV4-1; 10 nucleotides agree with TRBD2. This CDR3 spans 13 amino acids. Germline CDR1 reads MGHRA; CDR2 reads YSYEKL. Germline trimming cut 0 bases from V and 9 bases from J; bases unmatched to any gene: 2. The CDR3 loop reads CASSQEQRGGQYF. In DNA, the CDR3 is TGCGCCAGCAGCCAAGAACAGCGGGGGGGGCAGTACTTC.